The 4 T cell receptor beta chains listed next were all sequenced from one sample in a study of cytomegalovirus exposure and HLA in healthy donors. PCR amplification relied on 60 Vbeta primers (plus 13 Jbeta primers). Measured with immunoSEQ multiplex PCR; TCRdb has only the in-frame clones, and not every one. The sample lists approximately 150,000 clones; 70% to 85% were seen once. Sequencing was carried out using PBMCs. These TCRs come from a man in his forties in good health and CMV-seronegative.

The CDR3 loop reads CASSTMDGLGAYF. The CDR3 bases are TGTGCCAGCAGCACTATGGACGGTTTGGGGGCGTACTTC. The chain links TRBV7-2 to TRBJ2-5, with a weak D call TRBD1 (6 bases). Germline lookup yields CDR1 SGHTA and CDR2 FQGNSA. Trimming took 5 bases from V and 13 from J, leaving 20 bases between them. This CDR3 has 13 residues.

This clone turned up a few times. At one end the junction does not follow the germline gene, possibly because of a read error. Other DNA sequences in the same sample also yield this CDR3. This rearrangement joins TRBV7-9 to TRBJ2-7; maybe TRBD1 (5 bases). Per germline, CDR1 SEHNR and CDR2 FQNEAQ (reference sequence). The CDR3 has 12 residues. Here the CDR3 reads CSSSSQGYEQYF. The CDR3 coding sequence is TGTTCCAGCAGCTCCCAGGGCTACGAGCAGTACTTC.

This chain uses TRBV10-3 with TRBJ2-7; 9 bases fit TRBD2. The CDR3 spans 15 residues. With 3 bases clipped from V and 2 bases from J, the junction kept 5 bases outside the gene matches. Germline CDR1 and CDR2: ENHRY and SYGVKD. The CDR3 sequence is CAISEGTSRAYEQYF. DNA for the CDR3: TGTGCCATCAGTGAAGGGACTAGCAGGGCCTACGAGCAGTACTTC.

The chain carries TRBV9 and TRBJ2-3; D possibly corresponds to TRBD2 (5 bases). V gave up 6 bases and J gave up 2 bases, with 13 bases separating them. The V gene's germline CDR1 is SGDLS and CDR2 YYNGEE. This CDR3 has 14 residues. CDR3 sequence (DNA): TGTGCCAGCACCGGGGAGTGGGACACAGATACGCAGTATTTT. It encodes CASTGEWDTDTQYF. Variable domain in full (rest from reference TRBV9 and TRBJ2-3): DSGVTQTPKHLITATGQRVTLRCSPRSGDLSVYWYQQSLDQGLQFLIQYYNGEERAKGNILERFSAQQFPDLHSELNLSSLELGDSALYFCASTGEWDTDTQYFGPGTRLTVL.